Shown below are 28 T cell receptor beta chains from a single sample sequenced in a study of CD8 T cells in ankylosing spondylitis. TCRdb independently ran MiXCR on the 5' RACE reads; one entry per CDR3 protein. The data show around 130,000 distinct CDR3 sequences, about 6.4% seen once. Sequencing was performed on blood, either unsorted or a sorted T cell fraction (not recorded which). All receptors come from a male donor with ankylosing spondylitis or in good health (not recorded which).

This clonotype was seen many times. The V and J genes are TRBV28 and TRBJ1-2, with D unresolved. Germline V gives CDR1 MDHEN, CDR2 SYDVKM. Trimming removed 3 bases at V and 2 bases at J, with 4 bases between. The CDR3 has 12 residues. The CDR3 loop is CASSFYNYGYTF. Here the CDR3 DNA reads TGTGCCAGCAGTTTTTACAACTATGGCTACACCTTC.

This clonotype has ten or more counts. This chain joins TRBV6-5 and TRBJ2-5; the D gene is possibly TRBD1 (5 bases). The germline V gene has CDR1 MNHEY and CDR2 SVGAGI. Deletions cut 1 base from V and 2 bases from J, with 14 bases between. This CDR3 region has 16 residues. The CDR3 sequence: CASSYWVRVRQETQYF. Written as DNA, the CDR3 is TGTGCCAGCAGTTACTGGGTCAGGGTCAGACAAGAGACCCAGTACTTC.

There are many counts of this clonotype. The rearrangement uses TRBV7-6 and TRBJ2-4; D perhaps matches TRBD2 (5 bases). This CDR3 comprises 13 residues. The V gene lost 2 bases and the J gene lost 5 bases, with 7 bases spanning the gap. CDR1 is SGHVS and CDR2 is FNYEAQ in the germline V gene. The CDR3 nucleotides are TGTGCCAGCAGCTTATTGAGGGAAAACATTCAGTACTTC. Amino acids: CASSLLRENIQYF. The variable domain in full, completed from reference TRBV7-6 and TRBJ2-4, reads GAGVSQSPRYKVTKRGQDVALRCDPISGHVSLYWYRQALGQGPEFLTYFNYEAQQDKSGLPNDRFSAERPEGSISTLTIQRTEQRDSAMYRCASSLLRENIQYFGAGTRLSVL.

This clonotype has a count of ten or more. The chain joins TRBV7-8 to TRBJ1-6; weak D call: TRBD1 (5 bases). The length of the CDR3 is 14 residues. Germline V gene data show CDR1 as SGHVS and CDR2 as FQNEAQ. V lost 3 bases and J 7 bases, leaving 10 bases between the germline ends. The CDR3 reads CASSFQGPNSPLHF. CDR3 DNA sequence: TGTGCCAGCAGCTTTCAGGGCCCGAATTCACCCCTCCACTTT.

This clonotype was observed at least ten times. The V and J genes are TRBV7-6 and TRBJ2-1; D gene ambiguous. The germline V gene has CDR1 SGHVS and CDR2 FNYEAQ. Trimming left V 2 bases short and J 0 bases short, with 17 bases between. This CDR3 has 18 amino acids. The CDR3 region is CASSLSLGPPISYNEQFF. CDR3 coding DNA: TGTGCCAGCAGCTTATCTCTAGGTCCCCCAATCTCCTACAATGAGCAGTTCTTC.

This clonotype appeared many times. The chain employs TRBV5-6 and TRBJ2-7; D is unclear. The V gene lost 2 bases and the J gene lost 3 bases, with 12 bases spanning the gap. This CDR3 contains 14 residues. Germline V gene sequence: CDR1 SGHDT, CDR2 YYEEEE. CDR3 loop: CASSFKTEVYEQYF. In nucleotides, the CDR3 is TGTGCCAGCAGCTTTAAAACAGAAGTCTACGAGCAGTACTTC.

This clonotype was detected ten times or more. The chain employs TRBV20-1 and TRBJ1-1; maybe TRBD1 (6 bases). The CDR3 has 12 residues. Germline CDR1 reads DFQATT; CDR2 reads SNEGSKA (reference sequence). Trimming removed 4 bases at V and 3 bases at J, with 9 bases between. In DNA, the CDR3 is TGCAGTGCTATATCAGGGGACACTGAAGCTTTCTTT. This gives the protein CSAISGDTEAFF.

This clonotype has ten or more counts. The chain is built from TRBV10-2 and TRBJ1-3; D gene ambiguous. The V gene lost 3 bases and the J gene lost 2 bases, with 14 bases spanning the gap. This CDR3 comprises 16 residues. Germline CDR1 reads WSHSY; CDR2 reads SAAADI. Here the CDR3 DNA reads TGCGCCAGCAGTGACTCTCCGGGTTCTCCTGGAAACACCATATATTTT. Amino acids: CASSDSPGSPGNTIYF.

This clonotype was recorded at least ten times. This sequence joins TRBV5-1 and TRBJ1-2; D remains unclear. CDR1 is SGHRS, CDR2 YFSETQ, per germline. This CDR3 comprises 14 residues. V lost 4 bases and J lost 3, with 13 bases in between. In nucleotides, the CDR3 is TGCGCCAGCAGCATACTTACACCCGACTATGGCTACACCTTC. The encoded protein is CASSILTPDYGYTF.

This clonotype was seen at least ten times. V usage is TRBV10-3 and J usage is TRBJ2-3; perhaps TRBD2 as D (6 bases). The CDR3 runs to 14 residues. Between the trimmed V and J ends, which lost 10 bases and 0 bases, there was a span of 14 bases. Germline CDR1 and CDR2: ENHRY and SYGVKD. CDR3 region: CATKISGSTDTQYF. CDR3 DNA sequence: TGTGCCACCAAGATAAGCGGGAGCACAGATACGCAGTATTTT.

In this sample, this clonotype turned up a few times. The chain recombines TRBV20-1 with TRBJ1-2, with D perhaps matching TRBD1 (5 bases). This CDR3 is built from 11 residues. Trimming removed 4 bases from V and 3 bases from J, with 6 bases in between. Germline assignment: CDR1 DFQATT and CDR2 SNEGSKA (reference sequence). DNA of the CDR3: TGCAGTGCTACGGGGGACTATGGCTACACCTTC. Translation: CSATGDYGYTF.

This clonotype was seen only a few times. V is TRBV12-3 or TRBV12-4 and J is TRBJ1-5; tentative D call: TRBD1 (6 bases). CDR3 length equals 17 residues. The V end lost 8 bases, the J end lost 2 bases, and 22 bases lay between the germline ends. The CDR3 sequence: CASAGVGGGTGNQPQHF. CDR3 DNA: TGTGCCAGCGCGGGGGTTGGGGGGGGCACGGGCAATCAGCCCCAGCATTTT.

This clonotype was observed at least ten times. The chain uses TRBV5-1 and TRBJ1-1; D gene ambiguous. Germline CDR1 SGHRS, CDR2 YFSETQ. The CDR3 runs 13 residues. Deletions cut 5 bases from V and 1 base from J, with 9 bases between. The DNA for the CDR3 is TGCGCCAGCAGGTGGGGTGGGAACACTGAAGCTTTCTTT. This codes for CASRWGGNTEAFF.

This clonotype was counted many times. The rearrangement links TRBV20-1 to TRBJ2-1, with D unclear. Trimming stripped 0 bases from V and 8 bases from J, with 11 bases between. Per germline, CDR1 DFQATT and CDR2 SNEGSKA (reference sequence). The CDR3 consists of 13 residues. The CDR3 region has the DNA TGCAGTGCTAGAGATCGTGAGACCTATGAGCAGTTCTTC. As protein: CSARDRETYEQFF.

In its sample, this clonotype was seen many times. The chain carries TRBV10-3 and TRBJ2-3; 13 nucleotides line up with TRBD2. Per germline, CDR1 ENHRY and CDR2 SYGVKD. The CDR3 is 15 residues long. V shed 7 bases and J 7 bases; nucleotides not matched to a gene: 8. CDR3 residues: CAITEGTSGINTQYF. CDR3 nucleotides: TGTGCCATCACAGAGGGGACTAGCGGGATAAATACGCAGTATTTT.

This clonotype occurred many times. V usage is TRBV6-5 and J usage is TRBJ1-1; D gene unclear. Between the trimmed V and J ends, which lost 0 bases and 1 base, there was a span of 6 bases. Germline-derived CDR1 and CDR2 are MNHEY and SVGAGI. The CDR3 covers 14 residues. The CDR3 DNA is TGTGCCAGCAGTTACTCGCTCAGGAACACTGAAGCTTTCTTT. Protein sequence: CASSYSLRNTEAFF.

This clonotype was seen ten or more times. This chain joins TRBV7-9 and TRBJ2-1; possibly TRBD2 for D (6 bases). The germline V gene has CDR1 SEHNR and CDR2 FQNEAQ (reference sequence). V lost 3 bases, J lost 2 bases, and 11 bases lay in between. This CDR3 region has 15 residues. In DNA, the CDR3 is TGTGCCAGCAGCTTGAGCGGAGGGGCCTACAATGAGCAGTTCTTC. Translating gives CASSLSGGAYNEQFF.

This clonotype was detected ten times or more. V and J are TRBV27 and TRBJ1-6; D is unclear. The CDR3 has 14 amino acids. The germline V gene encodes CDR1 MNHEY and CDR2 SMNVEV (reference sequence). Between the trimmed V and J ends, which lost 6 bases and 2 bases, there was a span of 8 bases. The CDR3 region is CASRDRAYNSPLHF. CDR3 coding DNA: TGTGCCAGCAGGGACCGGGCCTATAATTCACCCCTCCACTTT.

This clonotype has just a few counts. The gene calls are TRBV3-1 and TRBJ2-7, with D tentatively TRBD2 (7 bases). CDR1 is LGHDT and CDR2 is YNNKEL in the germline V gene (reference sequence). Trimming cost V 0 bases and J 3 bases, with 15 bases left between them. The CDR3 is made up of 16 amino acids. The CDR3 region is CASSQDGEGGSYEQYF. The DNA for the CDR3 is TGTGCCAGCAGCCAAGATGGAGAGGGGGGGAGCTACGAGCAGTACTTC.

This clonotype showed up many times. The chain has TRBV30 and TRBJ1-5, with 10 bases aligning to TRBD1. This CDR3 has 13 amino acids. J was trimmed by 5 bases and V by 5 bases; bases with no gene match: 3. CDR1 and CDR2 from the germline V gene are GTSNPN and SVGIG (reference sequence). DNA of the CDR3: TGTGCCTGGTCGGGACAGGGGTATCAGCCCCAGCATTTT. It codes for CAWSGQGYQPQHF.

This clonotype has a count of ten or more. The chain has TRBV27 and TRBJ2-4; D may correspond to TRBD1 or TRBD2 (5 bases each). The length of the CDR3 is 15 residues. Germline lookup yields CDR1 MNHEY and CDR2 SMNVEV (reference sequence). The ends were cut back, 2 bases at V and 6 bases at J, with 14 bases in the middle. CDR3 DNA: TGTGCCAGCAGTTTAGTGGGGCTAGGAGGAAACATTCAGTACTTC. It specifies CASSLVGLGGNIQYF.

This clonotype has a count of ten or more. The chain uses TRBV20-1 and TRBJ1-5; weak D call: TRBD1 (6 bases). This CDR3 comprises 16 residues. The germline V and J ends were trimmed by 1 base and 0 bases, with 13 bases remaining between them. Germline V gives CDR1 DFQATT, CDR2 SNEGSKA (reference sequence). CDR3 bases: TGCAGTGCTAGAGGCACGGGACACTCTAGCAATCAGCCCCAGCATTTT. Amino acid sequence: CSARGTGHSSNQPQHF.

This clonotype was counted ten times or more. The V call is TRBV20-1, the J call TRBJ2-3, with D maybe TRBD2 (6 bases). Germline assignment: CDR1 DFQATT and CDR2 SNEGSKA (reference sequence). The CDR3 is made up of 15 amino acids. V lost 6 bases to trimming and J lost 6 bases, with 22 bases between them. The CDR3 region has the DNA TGCAGTGCGTACGAGCGGATCGCCGGAGGGGATACGCAGTATTTT. This encodes CSAYERIAGGDTQYF.

This clonotype was found many times. The chain links TRBV5-6 to TRBJ1-1; D call uncertain. Germline V gene data show CDR1 as SGHDT and CDR2 as YYEEEE. Trimming left V 2 bases short and J 1 base short, with 12 bases between. CDR3 size: 15 residues. CDR3 sequence: CASSFEEGRNTEAFF. Here the CDR3 DNA reads TGTGCCAGCAGCTTTGAGGAGGGTCGGAACACTGAAGCTTTCTTT.

The sample holds many counts of this clonotype. The chain uses TRBV29-1 and TRBJ2-2; 7 bases are shared with TRBD2. J lost 0 bases, V lost 4 bases, and 5 bases had no gene match. CDR1 is SQVTM, CDR2 ANQGSEA, per germline. There are 15 residues in the CDR3. The CDR3 nucleotides read TGCAGCGTTGGGCTAGCGGCGACGAACACCGGGGAGCTGTTTTTT. It is translated as CSVGLAATNTGELFF.

This clonotype was detected many times. The V gene is TRBV14, the J gene TRBJ2-5; maybe TRBD2 (6 bases). Germline CDR1 SGHDN, CDR2 FVKESK. CDR3 length: 16 amino acids. V gave up 10 bases and J gave up 7 bases, with 28 bases separating them. CDR3 region: CATTEGKILAPRTQYF. The CDR3, as DNA: TGTGCCACTACAGAGGGGAAGATTCTAGCGCCGAGGACCCAGTACTTC.

This clonotype was seen at least ten times. The rearrangement uses TRBV5-6 and TRBJ1-4; D may be TRBD1 (5 bases). Germline V CDR1 and CDR2: SGHDT, YYEEEE. Between the trimmed V and J ends, which lost 4 bases and 3 bases, there was a span of 13 bases. CDR3 length equals 15 residues. CDR3 nucleotides: TGTGCCAGCAGCCCCAACGGGGGGGCTAATGAAAAACTGTTTTTT. Translating gives CASSPNGGANEKLFF.

This clonotype was found a few times. The chain employs TRBV5-1 and TRBJ2-1, with a possible D match to TRBD2 (6 bases). From germline, CDR1 is SGHRS and CDR2 YFSETQ. The CDR3 has 16 residues. With 1 base removed from V and 2 bases from J, the gap between germline ends came to 13 bases. The CDR3 DNA follows: TGCGCCAGCAGCTTGCGGACGGAGGGAACCTACAATGAGCAGTTCTTC. Protein sequence: CASSLRTEGTYNEQFF. Based on the CDR3 plus reference TRBV5-1 and TRBJ2-1, the full variable domain is KAGVTQTPRYLIKTRGQQVTLSCSPISGHRSVSWYQQTPGQGLQFLFEYFSETQRNKGNFPGRFSGRQFSNSRSEMNVSTLELGDSALYLCASSLRTEGTYNEQFFGPGTRLTVL.